This TCR beta chain is from a study of tumor and adjacent non-tumor tissue in lung cancer. Study as a whole: Histology: 12 adenocarcinoma, a couple of squamous cell carcinoma, 1 small cell lung cancer. Patients were aged about 31 to 85, some 10 men and 4 to 6 women, stage I to III.

This sample's RNA came from whole unsorted tissue. Distant lung tissue was collected more than 3 cm away from the tumor edge. Between August and November 2014, newly diagnosed, chemotherapy-naive lung cancer patients underwent thoracic surgery in China. Study-level findings and limits: Tumor repertoires had a smaller top 100 clone share than normal lung.

A word on this clonotype: Its target is unknown.

TCRbeta libraries were built with three rounds of nested PCR, modified from ARM-PCR. TCRdb re-called the multiplex PCR reads with MiXCR, one entry per CDR3 protein. The repertoire includes roughly 49,000 distinct CDR3 sequences, 74% of them detected once, and around a quarter sits in the top ten. CDR3 length equals 15 residues. V was cut by 7 bases and J by 1 base, with 15 bases left in between. The receptor was derived from a woman aged 60-75 years with non-small cell lung cancer. The gene calls are TRBV12-3 or TRBV12-4 and TRBJ2-3, with a tentative D call TRBD1 (6 bases). The source material was distant non-tumor lung tissue. The CDR3 DNA is TGTGCCAGCAATCCCCTGGGGGCCCGCACAGATACGCAGTATTTT. Translated, it gives CASNPLGARTDTQYF.